The 25 T cell receptor beta chains reported below all come from one sample, sequenced in a study of HIV-infected patients and healthy controls. Reverse transcription used around 480 ng RNA and constant-region primers for alpha and beta. Separate chain-specific third strand synthesis with multiplexing indices produced the alpha and beta libraries. TCRdb redid the calling of the 5' RACE reads with MiXCR, one entry per CDR3 protein. The table has under 7,500 distinct CDR3 sequences, about a tenth seen once. The repertoire came from unfractionated whole blood and reflected all unsorted peripheral T cells. Source: blood, taken before antiretroviral therapy. The receptor source for this set is an adult with HIV infection.

This chain joins TRBV4-1 and TRBJ1-2; 9 positions agree with TRBD1. From germline, CDR1 is MGHRA and CDR2 YSYEKL. J was trimmed by 6 bases and V by 3 bases; bases with no gene match: 8. The CDR3 runs to 15 residues. CDR3 amino acids: CASSHEDRGFDGYTF. CDR3 in DNA: TGCGCCAGCAGCCATGAGGACAGGGGTTTCGATGGCTACACCTTC.

This clonotype has at least ten counts. The chain couples TRBV14 to TRBJ2-3, with 7 bases aligning to TRBD2. Germline V gene lookup returns CDR1 SGHDN and CDR2 FVKESK. V was pared by 6 bases and J by 2 bases, with 11 bases of the junction left unmatched. The CDR3 is 16 residues long. For the CDR3, the DNA is TGTGCCAGCAGTCAACTTCTAGCGGATACCACAGATACGCAGTATTTT. Protein: CASSQLLADTTDTQYF.

This clonotype was counted at least ten times. The chain uses TRBV5-8 and TRBJ2-5; D may be TRBD1 (6 bases). Trimming took off 0 bases at V and 1 base at J, with 10 bases between the two ends. Germline lookup yields CDR1 SGHTS and CDR2 YDEGEE. This CDR3 comprises 15 residues. The CDR3 DNA reads TGTGCCAGCAGCTTGGGGGCCAGGGGCCAAGAGACCCAGTACTTC. Its translation: CASSLGARGQETQYF. Together with reference TRBV5-8 and TRBJ2-5, the CDR3 gives the full variable domain: EAGVTQSPTHLIKTRGQQATLRCSPISGHTSVYWYQQALGLGLQFLLWYDEGEERNRGNFPPRFSGRQFPNYSSELNVNALELEDSALYLCASSLGARGQETQYFGPGTRLLVL.

This clonotype appeared many times. The CDR3: CASSATLNTEAFF. In nucleotides, the CDR3 is TGTGCCAGCTCGGCGACCCTAAACACTGAAGCTTTCTTT. V is TRBV6-1 and J is TRBJ1-1; D unresolved. Germline V gene data show CDR1 as MNHNS and CDR2 as SASEGT. The CDR3 is made up of 13 amino acids. Deletions cut 8 bases from V and 2 bases from J, with 12 bases between.

The J gene is TRBJ1-1, the V gene TRBV3-1; D not certain. Trimming took off 0 bases at V and 0 bases at J, with 11 bases between the two ends. CDR1 is LGHDT, CDR2 YNNKEL, per germline (reference sequence). This CDR3 has 16 residues. The CDR3 nucleotides are TGTGCCAGCAGCCAAGATTCGAGACTGTTGAACACTGAAGCTTTCTTT. As protein: CASSQDSRLLNTEAFF.

This clonotype qualifies as medium-sized. The chain recombines TRBV5-1 with TRBJ1-2, with a possible D match to TRBD1 (5 bases). V lost 3 bases and J lost 7, with 16 bases in between. CDR3 length: 14 residues. CDR1 and CDR2 from the germline V gene are SGHRS and YFSETQ. In DNA, the CDR3 is TGCGCCAGCAGCTCAGGAAGCAGGGTATTTGGCTACACCTTC. Protein: CASSSGSRVFGYTF. The complete variable domain, with remaining parts taken from reference TRBV5-1 and TRBJ1-2, reads KAGVTQTPRYLIKTRGQQVTLSCSPISGHRSVSWYQQTPGQGLQFLFEYFSETQRNKGNFPGRFSGRQFSNSRSEMNVSTLELGDSALYLCASSSGSRVFGYTFGSGTRLTVV.

This clonotype has at least ten counts. V and J are TRBV4-2 and TRBJ2-4, with D perhaps matching TRBD2 (6 bases). Per the germline V gene, CDR1 is LGHNA and CDR2 is YNFKEQ. The V and J ends lost 4 bases and 6 bases respectively, with 10 bases between them. This CDR3 is built from 13 residues. CDR3 nucleotides: TGTGCCAGCAGCCGCGGGAATTTAAACATTCAGTACTTC. Translating gives CASSRGNLNIQYF.

This clonotype occurred a few times. This chain links TRBV6-6 with TRBJ2-7; the D is unclear. CDR1 and CDR2 from the germline V gene are MNHNY and SVGAGI (reference sequence). The CDR3 consists of 14 residues. CDR3 coding DNA: TGTGCTTCTGGCGGACCACGTTCCGGCTACGAGCAGTACTTC. Residues: CASGGPRSGYEQYF.

This clonotype occurred many times. The chain carries TRBV6-5 and TRBJ2-6, with D possibly TRBD1 on 5 matching bases. The germline V gene encodes CDR1 MNHEY and CDR2 SVGAGI. The V end was cut by 7 bases, the J end by 4 bases, with 14 bases between. This CDR3 contains 15 residues. CDR3 in amino acids: CASKVQVAGANVLTF. The DNA of the CDR3 is TGTGCCAGCAAAGTACAGGTCGCCGGGGCCAACGTCCTGACTTTC.

In its sample, this clonotype is medium-sized (0.01 to 0.1%). The CDR3 spells CASSRGPTGETQYF. The CDR3 DNA reads TGCGCCAGCAGCCGGGGGCCAACGGGGGAGACCCAGTACTTC. The chain couples TRBV5-1 to TRBJ2-5; possibly TRBD1 or TRBD2 for D (6 bases each). This CDR3 has 14 amino acids. Trimming stripped 4 bases from V and 5 bases from J, with 15 bases between. Germline CDR1 SGHRS, CDR2 YFSETQ.

This clonotype ranks as medium-sized. The V gene is TRBV7-9, the J gene TRBJ1-5; D is undetermined. V lost 2 bases and J lost 3, with 2 bases in between. The CDR3 consists of 12 residues. In germline, CDR1 is SEHNR, CDR2 FQNEAQ (reference sequence). For the CDR3, the DNA is TGTGCCAGCAGCTTAATCAATCAGCCCCAGCATTTT. It specifies CASSLINQPQHF.

The chain joins TRBV19 to TRBJ2-7; TRBD1 matches at 7 bases. Unmatched junction bases numbered 4, after V lost 6 bases and J lost 5 bases. This CDR3 has 12 residues. Germline V lookup: CDR1 LNHDA, CDR2 SQIVND (reference sequence). The CDR3 is CASSQQGNEQYF. CDR3 DNA sequence: TGTGCCAGTAGCCAACAGGGGAACGAGCAGTACTTC.

This clonotype counts as medium-sized. The V and J genes are TRBV27 and TRBJ2-1; a weak D match, TRBD2 (5 bases). The germline CDR1 and CDR2 sequences are MNHEY and SMNVEV (reference sequence). CDR3 length equals 16 residues. V was clipped by 5 bases and J by 0 bases, with 14 bases between them. CDR3 DNA sequence: TGTGCCAGCAGTAGATTCGGGGTCCTCTCCTACAATGAGCAGTTCTTC. Translated, it gives CASSRFGVLSYNEQFF.

The genes are TRBV11-3 and TRBJ2-7, with 7 bases fitting TRBD1. Germline trimming cut 5 bases from V and 1 base from J; bases unmatched to any gene: 8. The CDR3 contains 15 residues. Per germline, CDR1 SGHNT and CDR2 YENEEA. The CDR3 sequence: CASSRQGSGSYEQYF. The CDR3 DNA sequence: TGTGCCAGCAGCCGACAGGGATCGGGTTCCTACGAGCAGTACTTC. Full variable domain (remainder filled in from reference TRBV11-3 and TRBJ2-7): EAGVVQSPRYKIIEKKQPVAFWCNPISGHNTLYWYLQNLGQGPELLIRYENEEAVDDSQLPKDRFSAERLKGVDSTLKIQPAELGDSAVYLCASSRQGSGSYEQYFGPGTRLTVT.

This clonotype was detected only a few times. In nucleotides, the CDR3 is TGTGCCAGTAGTCGCGGGCAGCCCTACAATGAGCAGTTCTTC. This encodes CASSRGQPYNEQFF. The chain links TRBV19 to TRBJ2-1; D might be TRBD2 (5 bases). Trimming took 5 bases from V and 2 from J, leaving 10 bases between them. This CDR3 is 14 amino acids long. The germline V gene has CDR1 LNHDA and CDR2 SQIVND (reference sequence).

This clonotype was seen ten or more times. The rearrangement joins TRBV29-1 to TRBJ2-3; perhaps TRBD2 as D (6 bases). The CDR3 is 15 residues long. Germline assignment: CDR1 SQVTM and CDR2 ANQGSEA. V gave up 6 bases and J gave up 4 bases, with 20 bases separating them. CDR3 nucleotide sequence: TGCAGCGTACCCCCGGGAGTAAAGTGGTCAGATACGCAGTATTTT. Its protein product is CSVPPGVKWSDTQYF.

This clonotype was found many times. V usage is TRBV7-3 and J usage is TRBJ1-1, with D possibly being TRBD1 (5 bases). V was clipped by 0 bases and J by 8 bases, with 16 bases between them. CDR3 length: 15 amino acids. Germline loops: CDR1 SGHTA, CDR2 FQGTGA. The CDR3 region is CASSLTARAASEAFF. Written as DNA, the CDR3 is TGTGCCAGCAGCTTAACGGCCAGGGCGGCTTCCGAAGCTTTCTTT.

By frequency in the sample, this clonotype is medium-sized. This chain joins TRBV6-5 and TRBJ1-2; maybe TRBD1 (5 bases). The CDR3 extends over 16 amino acids. Germline lookup yields CDR1 MNHEY and CDR2 SVGAGI. Trimming cost V 0 bases and J 1 base, with 12 bases left between them. CDR3 loop: CASSYSSQVFNYGYTF. Written as DNA, the CDR3 is TGTGCCAGCAGTTACTCGTCACAGGTTTTTAACTATGGCTACACCTTC.

This clonotype counts as medium-sized. The J gene is TRBJ2-7, the V gene TRBV20-1; TRBD2 agrees at 8 bases. Germline CDR1 is DFQATT and CDR2 is SNEGSKA (reference sequence). Germline trimming cut 8 bases from V and 7 bases from J; bases unmatched to any gene: 13. The CDR3 covers 13 residues. CDR3 sequence reads: CSSSGTSQQEQYF. The DNA for the CDR3 is TGCAGTTCCTCCGGGACTAGTCAACAAGAGCAGTACTTC.

This clonotype is labeled as medium-sized. V usage is TRBV6-1 and J usage is TRBJ1-5; D gene uncertain. V was shortened by 4 bases and J by 4 bases, with 8 bases between the two germline ends. The CDR3 consists of 13 residues. Germline CDR1 is MNHNS and CDR2 is SASEGT. CDR3 DNA sequence: TGTGCCAGCAGTGGGGAACAGAATCAGCCCCAGCATTTT. Translated, it gives CASSGEQNQPQHF.

This clonotype is medium-sized. V is TRBV5-1 and J is TRBJ1-2; D remains unclear. The V and J ends lost 0 bases and 1 base respectively, with 7 bases between them. Germline CDR1 is SGHRS and CDR2 is YFSETQ. CDR3 size: 14 residues. CDR3 in amino acids: CASSLVPINYGYTF. The CDR3 bases are TGCGCCAGCAGCTTGGTTCCGATTAACTATGGCTACACCTTC.

This sequence joins TRBV28 and TRBJ1-2; perhaps TRBD1 as D (5 bases). CDR3 length: 12 amino acids. Per germline, CDR1 MDHEN and CDR2 SYDVKM. Trimming stripped 7 bases from V and 9 bases from J, with 15 bases between. The CDR3 loop is CASTPPGGSYTF. DNA for the CDR3: TGTGCCAGCACCCCTCCGGGGGGTAGCTACACCTTC.

This clonotype is termed medium-sized. The chain couples TRBV6-5 to TRBJ1-1, with D possibly being TRBD1 (6 bases). The V gene's germline CDR1 is MNHEY and CDR2 SVGAGI. The CDR3 has 14 residues. V lost 6 bases and J lost 10, with 21 bases in between. This CDR3 reads CASREDRRTERAFF. The CDR3 coding sequence is TGTGCCAGCAGGGAAGACAGGCGAACCGAAAGAGCTTTCTTT.

This chain links TRBV10-2 with TRBJ2-3; D possibly matches TRBD1 or TRBD2 (5 bases each). The germline gives CDR1 WSHSY, CDR2 SAAADI. The germline V and J ends were trimmed by 3 bases and 4 bases, with 20 bases remaining between them. The CDR3 runs to 17 residues. The CDR3 region is CASSESVVGPYPDTQYF. The CDR3 DNA sequence: TGCGCCAGCAGTGAATCCGTCGTGGGACCGTATCCAGATACGCAGTATTTT.

This clonotype has just a few counts. The chain couples TRBV29-1 to TRBJ1-1; no clear D. Trimming removed 4 bases from V and 4 bases from J, with 10 bases in between. This CDR3 has 12 residues. CDR1 SQVTM and CDR2 ANQGSEA come from the germline V gene. The CDR3 DNA follows: TGCAGCGTTGCACCCGGCGGCACTGAAGCTTTCTTT. Its translation is CSVAPGGTEAFF. Full variable domain (remainder filled in from reference TRBV29-1 and TRBJ1-1): SAVISQKPSRDICQRGTSLTIQCQVDSQVTMMFWYRQQPGQSLTLIATANQGSEATYESGFVIDKFPISRPNLTFSTLTVSNMSPEDSSIYLCSVAPGGTEAFFGQGTRLTVV.